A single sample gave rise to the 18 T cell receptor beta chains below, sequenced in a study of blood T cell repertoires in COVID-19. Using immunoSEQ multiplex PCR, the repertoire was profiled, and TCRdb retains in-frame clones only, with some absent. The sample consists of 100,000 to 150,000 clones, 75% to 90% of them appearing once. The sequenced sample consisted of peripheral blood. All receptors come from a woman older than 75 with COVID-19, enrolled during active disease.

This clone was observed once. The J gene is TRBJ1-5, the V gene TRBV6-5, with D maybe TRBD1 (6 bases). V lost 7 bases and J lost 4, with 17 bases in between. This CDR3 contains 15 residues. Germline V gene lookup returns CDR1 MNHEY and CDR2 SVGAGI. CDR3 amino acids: CASNTGTNSNQPQHF. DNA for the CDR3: TGTGCCAGCAATACCGGGACAAATTCGAATCAGCCCCAGCATTTT.

The DNA for the CDR3 is TGTGCCAGCAGCCGGGGCGTAGTACAGGGTATACTAGAGACCCAGTACTTC. Protein: CASSRGVVQGILETQYF. This chain joins TRBV11-2 and TRBJ2-5; tentatively, D is TRBD1 (6 bases). The length of the CDR3 is 17 residues. V was cut by 5 bases and J by 4 bases, with 23 bases left in between. Germline V gene sequence: CDR1 SGHAT, CDR2 FQNNGV.

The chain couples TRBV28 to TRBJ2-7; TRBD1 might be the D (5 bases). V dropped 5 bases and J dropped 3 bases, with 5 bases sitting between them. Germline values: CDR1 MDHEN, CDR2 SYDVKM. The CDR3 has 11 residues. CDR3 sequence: CASSRGYEQYF. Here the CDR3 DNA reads TGTGCCAGCAGTAGGGGCTACGAGCAGTACTTC.

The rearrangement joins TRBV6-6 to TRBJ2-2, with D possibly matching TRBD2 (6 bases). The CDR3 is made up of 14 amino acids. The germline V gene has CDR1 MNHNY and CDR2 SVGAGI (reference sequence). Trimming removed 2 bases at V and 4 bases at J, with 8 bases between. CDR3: CASSYDGGTGELFF. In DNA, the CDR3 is TGTGCCAGCAGTTACGACGGGGGCACCGGGGAGCTGTTTTTT.

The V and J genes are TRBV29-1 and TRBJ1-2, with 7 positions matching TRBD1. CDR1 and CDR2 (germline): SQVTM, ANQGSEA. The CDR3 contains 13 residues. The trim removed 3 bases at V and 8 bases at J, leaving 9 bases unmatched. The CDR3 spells CSVEPSNRGGYTF. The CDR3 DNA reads TGCAGCGTTGAGCCCTCAAACAGGGGCGGCTACACCTTC.

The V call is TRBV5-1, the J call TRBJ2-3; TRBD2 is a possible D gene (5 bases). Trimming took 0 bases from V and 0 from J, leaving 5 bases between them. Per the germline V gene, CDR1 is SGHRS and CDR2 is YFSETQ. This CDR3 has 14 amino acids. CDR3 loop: CASSLAGSTDTQYF. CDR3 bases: TGCGCCAGCAGCTTGGCGGGGAGCACAGATACGCAGTATTTT.

Written as DNA, the CDR3 is TGTGCCAGCAGTTACGGGACAGTGAACACTGAAGCTTTCTTT. Translating it yields CASSYGTVNTEAFF. V usage is TRBV6-5 and J usage is TRBJ1-1; 7 bases map to TRBD1. This CDR3 is built from 14 residues. V lost 2 bases, J lost 0 bases, and 0 bases stayed unmatched. Germline V gene data show CDR1 as MNHEY and CDR2 as SVGAGI.

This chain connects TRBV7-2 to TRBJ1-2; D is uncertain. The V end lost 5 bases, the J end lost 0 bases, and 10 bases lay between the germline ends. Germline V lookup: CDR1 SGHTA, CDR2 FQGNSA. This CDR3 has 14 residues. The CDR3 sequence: CASSPEVSNYGYTF. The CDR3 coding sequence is TGTGCCAGCAGCCCAGAGGTGTCTAACTATGGCTACACCTTC.

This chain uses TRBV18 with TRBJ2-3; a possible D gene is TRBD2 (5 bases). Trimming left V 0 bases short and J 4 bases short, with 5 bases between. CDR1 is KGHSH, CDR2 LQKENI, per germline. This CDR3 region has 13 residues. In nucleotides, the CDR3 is TGTGCCAGCTCACCACCCGGGGCAGATACGCAGTATTTT. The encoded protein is CASSPPGADTQYF.

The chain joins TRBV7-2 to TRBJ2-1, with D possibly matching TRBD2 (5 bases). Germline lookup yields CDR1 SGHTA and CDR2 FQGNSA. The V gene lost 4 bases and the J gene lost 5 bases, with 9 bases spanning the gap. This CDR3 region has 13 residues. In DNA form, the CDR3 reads TGTGCCAGCAGCTATAGCGTCCACAATGAGCAGTTCTTC. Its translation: CASSYSVHNEQFF.

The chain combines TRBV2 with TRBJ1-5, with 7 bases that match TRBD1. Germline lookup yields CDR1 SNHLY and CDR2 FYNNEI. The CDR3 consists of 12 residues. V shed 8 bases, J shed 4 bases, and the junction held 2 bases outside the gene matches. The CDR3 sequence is CASSGGNQPQHF. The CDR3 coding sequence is TGTGCCAGCTCAGGGGGAAATCAGCCCCAGCATTTT.

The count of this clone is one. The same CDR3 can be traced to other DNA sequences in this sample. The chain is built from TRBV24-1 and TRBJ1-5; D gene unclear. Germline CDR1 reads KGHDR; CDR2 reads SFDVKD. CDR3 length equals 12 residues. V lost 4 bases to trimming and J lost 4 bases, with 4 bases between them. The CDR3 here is CATSEQNQPQHF. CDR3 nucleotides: TGTGCCACCAGTGAGCAGAATCAGCCCCAGCATTTT.

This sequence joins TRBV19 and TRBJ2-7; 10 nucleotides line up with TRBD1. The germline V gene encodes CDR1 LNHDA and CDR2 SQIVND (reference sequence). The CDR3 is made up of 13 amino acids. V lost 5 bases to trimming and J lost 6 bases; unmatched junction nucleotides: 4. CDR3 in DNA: TGTGCCAGTAGTGTGGGACAGGGGCGCGAGCAGTACTTC. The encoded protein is CASSVGQGREQYF.

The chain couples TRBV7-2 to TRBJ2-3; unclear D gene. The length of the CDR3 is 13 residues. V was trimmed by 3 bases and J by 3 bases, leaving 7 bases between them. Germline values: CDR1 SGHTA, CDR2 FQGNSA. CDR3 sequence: CASSFTVTDTQYF. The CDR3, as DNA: TGTGCCAGCAGCTTCACAGTTACAGATACGCAGTATTTT.

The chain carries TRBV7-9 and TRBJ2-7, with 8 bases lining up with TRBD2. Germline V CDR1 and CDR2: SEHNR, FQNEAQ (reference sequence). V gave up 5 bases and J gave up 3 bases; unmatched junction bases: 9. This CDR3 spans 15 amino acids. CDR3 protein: CASSARSGSYYEQYF. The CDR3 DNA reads TGTGCCAGCAGCGCCAGAAGCGGGAGCTACTACGAGCAGTACTTC.

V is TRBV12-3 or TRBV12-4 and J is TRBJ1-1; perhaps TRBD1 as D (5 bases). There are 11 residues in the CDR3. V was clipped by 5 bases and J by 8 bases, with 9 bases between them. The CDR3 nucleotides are TGTGCCAGCAGTCGGGACTTAGAAGCTTTCTTT. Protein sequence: CASSRDLEAFF.

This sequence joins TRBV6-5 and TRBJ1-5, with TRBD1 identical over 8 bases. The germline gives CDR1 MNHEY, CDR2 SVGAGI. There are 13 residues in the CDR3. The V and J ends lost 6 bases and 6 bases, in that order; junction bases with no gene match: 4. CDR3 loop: CASSRTGTQPQHF. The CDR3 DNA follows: TGTGCCAGCAGCAGGACAGGGACTCAGCCCCAGCATTTT.

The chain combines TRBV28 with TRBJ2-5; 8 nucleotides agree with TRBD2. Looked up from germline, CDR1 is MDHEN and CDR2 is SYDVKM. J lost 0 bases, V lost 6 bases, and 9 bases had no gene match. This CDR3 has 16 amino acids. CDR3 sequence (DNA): TGTGCCAGCAGATCCGGTAGCGGGGCTAACCAAGAGACCCAGTACTTC. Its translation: CASRSGSGANQETQYF.